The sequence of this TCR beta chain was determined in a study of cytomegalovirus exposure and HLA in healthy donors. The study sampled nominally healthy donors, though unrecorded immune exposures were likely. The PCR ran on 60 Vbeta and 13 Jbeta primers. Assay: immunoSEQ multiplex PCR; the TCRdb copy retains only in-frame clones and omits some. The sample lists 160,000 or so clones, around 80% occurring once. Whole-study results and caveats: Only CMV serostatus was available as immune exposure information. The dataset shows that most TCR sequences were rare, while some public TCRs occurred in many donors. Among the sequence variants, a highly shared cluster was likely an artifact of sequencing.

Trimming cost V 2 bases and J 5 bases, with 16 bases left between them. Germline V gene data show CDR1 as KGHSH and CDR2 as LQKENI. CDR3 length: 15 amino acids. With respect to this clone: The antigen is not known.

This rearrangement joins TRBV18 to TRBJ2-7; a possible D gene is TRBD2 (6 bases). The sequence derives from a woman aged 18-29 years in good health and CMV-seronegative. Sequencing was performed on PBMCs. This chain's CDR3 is CASSPAGYTSNEQYF. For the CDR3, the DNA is TGTGCCAGCTCACCAGCGGGGTATACCTCGAACGAGCAGTACTTC.